The present T cell receptor (beta chain) was sequenced within a study of early T cells in non-severe SARS-CoV-2 infection. At the level of the study: RNA in bulk from unsorted whole blood was sequenced, and chains were unpaired. Study observations and caveats: Anti-spike CD8 specificities were favored by VDJdb matching, whose results missed private and CD4 specificities.

As part of library construction, unique molecular identifiers were attached to individual cDNA molecules. MiXCR, run by TCRdb on the 5' RACE reads, gives a single entry per CDR3 protein. The sample records over 80,000 distinct CDR3 sequences, 11% to 15% being singletons. Trimming left V 4 bases short and J 4 bases short, with 16 bases between. CDR3 size: 15 residues. Germline V gene data show CDR1 as LGHDT and CDR2 as YNNKEL (reference sequence). In regard to this clonotype: Its antigen is unidentified.

This TCR came from an adult who was a healthcare worker with PCR-confirmed SARS-CoV-2 infection or an uninfected control (not recorded which). What was sequenced was whole blood. The chain uses TRBV3-1 and TRBJ1-2; a weak D match, TRBD1 (6 bases). CDR3 loop: CASSRPSEGGYGYTF. Written as DNA, the CDR3 is TGTGCCAGCAGCCGCCCCAGTGAGGGGGGCTATGGCTACACCTTC.